These T cell receptor beta chains were read from a single sample in a study of early T cells in non-severe SARS-CoV-2 infection. TCRdb processed the 5' RACE reads anew with MiXCR; each CDR3 protein has one entry. The repertoire has 60,000 to 65,000 distinct CDR3 sequences, approximately 9.3% of them found once; the top ten carry 1.2%. What was sequenced was whole blood. These receptors were collected from an adult who was a healthcare worker with PCR-confirmed SARS-CoV-2 infection or an uninfected control (not recorded which). Each CDR3 is given with its conserved first and last residue. A D gene is named only where the DNA matches it firmly. A clone size is listed for some rows: how often the clone was seen (once, few, many), or a class if it is expanded.

J gene | V gene | D gene | clone size | CDR3 DNA | CDR3 protein
TRBJ2-1 | TRBV7-8 | TRBD2 | many | TGTGCCAGCAGCTTAGCACTAGCGGGGGGGCTTGAGCAGTTCTTC | CASSLALAGGLEQFF
TRBJ2-3 | TRBV5-4 | . | few | TGTGCCAGCAGCTTCGGATTACACAACACAGATACGCAGTATTTT | CASSFGLHNTDTQYF
TRBJ1-5 | TRBV20-1 | . | few | TGCAGTGCTAGGAGCGGTAATCAGCCCCAGCATTTT | CSARSGNQPQHF
TRBJ2-3 | TRBV21-1 | . | few | TGTAGGAGCACAGATACGCAGTATTTT | CRSTDTQYF
TRBJ2-3 | TRBV20-1 | TRBD2 | many | TGCAGTGCTAGGGTGGCTAGCGGGCTCTCAGATACGCAGTATTTT | CSARVASGLSDTQYF
TRBJ2-3 | TRBV5-4 | . | . | TGTGCCAGCAGATTTCAGGGGGGAAGCACAGATACGCAGTATTTT | CASRFQGGSTDTQYF
TRBJ2-4 | TRBV2 | . | . | TGTGCCAGCAGTGATCTGGGCATTCAGTACTTC | CASSDLGIQYF
TRBJ2-2 | TRBV29-1 | TRBD2 | . | TGCAGCGTTGCTGGGGGGGCGAACACCGGGGAGCTGTTTTTT | CSVAGGANTGELFF
TRBJ2-3 | TRBV24-1 | TRBD2 | many | TGTGCCACCAGTGATTCTGGGCAGCGGGGCCCCTTCACAGATACGCAGTATTTT | CATSDSGQRGPFTDTQYF
TRBJ1-1 | TRBV5-1 | TRBD1 | many | TGCGCCAGCAGCAGTACTACAGGGGGAACTGAAGCTTTCTTT | CASSSTTGGTEAFF
TRBJ1-2 | TRBV24-1 | TRBD1 | . | TGTGCCACCAGCGAGACAGGGCTAGCCTATGGCTACACCTTC | CATSETGLAYGYTF
TRBJ2-1 | TRBV9 | . | many | TGTGCCAGCAGCGTAGGGATTTCGAAATACAATGAGCAGTTCTTC | CASSVGISKYNEQFF
TRBJ1-2 | TRBV5-1 | . | few | TGCGCCAGCAGCTTGGTGGGCGACAGAAACTATGGCTACACCTTC | CASSLVGDRNYGYTF
TRBJ2-5 | TRBV3-1 | . | . | TGTGCCAGCAGCCAAGACAGACTAACCCAGTACTTC | CASSQDRLTQYF
TRBJ1-2 | TRBV30 | . | few | TGTGCCTGGAGTCTCTCTCTCGCCCAAACGGGGGGCTACACCTTC | CAWSLSLAQTGGYTF
TRBJ2-2 | TRBV20-1 | . | . | TGCAGTGCTGGGCAGGGAGCCGGGGAGCTGTTTTTT | CSAGQGAGELFF
TRBJ2-1 | TRBV20-1 | . | many | TGCAGTGCTAGGGCCTCTTATAACAGGGTTGGTAACAATGAGCAGTTCTTC | CSARASYNRVGNNEQFF
TRBJ2-2 | TRBV27 | . | . | TGTGCCAGCAGCTTTAGACAGAGGAACACCGGGGAGCTGTTTTTT | CASSFRQRNTGELFF
TRBJ1-2 | TRBV9 | . | many | TGTGCCAGCAGCGTCGCAGAGCGTTCGGGCTACACCTTC | CASSVAERSGYTF
TRBJ1-1 | TRBV5-6 | . | few | TGTGCCAGCAGCTTGAGGCAGACAAACACTGAAGCTTTCTTT | CASSLRQTNTEAFF
TRBJ2-2 | TRBV12-3/TRBV12-4 | . | few | TGTGCCAGCAGTTTGGGGACCGGGAACACCGGGGAGCTGTTTTTT | CASSLGTGNTGELFF
TRBJ2-2 | TRBV6-2/TRBV6-3 | . | few | TGTGCCAGCAGTTATACGGGGGCCGGGGAGCTGTTTTTT | CASSYTGAGELFF
TRBJ1-3 | TRBV29-1 | . | many | TGCAGCGCCGATTGGGGGAACTCTGGAAACACCATATATTTT | CSADWGNSGNTIYF
TRBJ2-2 | TRBV7-2 | . | few | TGTGCCAGCAGCTCAGGGGTTTTCGTTGCGAACACCGGGGAGCTGTTTTTT | CASSSGVFVANTGELFF
TRBJ2-1 | TRBV20-1 | . | many | TGCAGTGCTAGAGATAATTCCGGGACTGAGCAGTTCTTC | CSARDNSGTEQFF
TRBJ1-1 | TRBV29-1 | . | many | TGCAGCGTTGAAGGGTCATTCTTT | CSVEGSFF
TRBJ1-1 | TRBV28 | . | few | TGTGCCAGCAGTTTCCCGTCAGGGGAGCACACTGAAGCTTTCTTT | CASSFPSGEHTEAFF
TRBJ1-1 | TRBV6-5 | . | many | TGTGCCAGCAGTAGAACGGGGAACACTGAAGCTTTCTTT | CASSRTGNTEAFF
TRBJ2-1 | TRBV5-1 | TRBD2 | few | TGCGCCAGCAGCTTGGAGCTAGCGGGGGGAAATGAGCAGTTCTTC | CASSLELAGGNEQFF
TRBJ1-1 | TRBV4-1 | . | many | TGCGCCAGCAGCGGCCCTCTTCGGGGCACTGAAGCTTTCTTT | CASSGPLRGTEAFF
TRBJ2-6 | TRBV30 | . | . | TGTGCCTGGGGGCCCTGGGCTGGGGCCAACGTCCTGACTTTC | CAWGPWAGANVLTF
TRBJ2-3 | TRBV6-1 | . | few | TGTGCCAGCAGTGAGGACAGCACAGATACGCAGTATTTT | CASSEDSTDTQYF
TRBJ2-2 | TRBV20-1 | . | many | TGCAGTGCTAGTTCGGGGGGCGACACCGGGGAGCTGTTTTTT | CSASSGGDTGELFF
TRBJ2-5 | TRBV14 | . | few | TGTGCCAGCAGCCAAGTGAGAGGGGCAGCGCCCCAAGAGACCCAGTACTTC | CASSQVRGAAPQETQYF
TRBJ2-3 | TRBV30 | . | few | TGTGCCTGGAGTATCGGGGCTAGCACAGATACGCAGTATTTT | CAWSIGASTDTQYF
TRBJ1-2 | TRBV12-3/TRBV12-4 | . | . | TGTGCCAGCAGCCTACGTAACTATGGCTACACCTTC | CASSLRNYGYTF
TRBJ1-1 | TRBV30 | . | few | TGTGCCTGGAGTGTAACCCTCTATACTGAAGCTTTCTTT | CAWSVTLYTEAFF
TRBJ2-3 | TRBV12-3/TRBV12-4 | TRBD1 | . | TGTGCCAGTTCCTGGAAACAGGGGAGCACAGATACGCAGTATTTT | CASSWKQGSTDTQYF
TRBJ2-3 | TRBV7-8 | . | many | TGTGCCAGCAGCTTAGTAGGTCGGCAGGGACTTTTATCTCCGGAGGATACGCAGTATTTT | CASSLVGRQGLLSPEDTQYF
TRBJ1-5 | TRBV6-1 | . | many | TGTGCCAGCAGTGAAGCCCCCCCGGGTTGGGGCAATCAGCCCCAGCATTTT | CASSEAPPGWGNQPQHF
TRBJ2-1 | TRBV2 | . | few | TGTGCCAGCAAGGATGCGCGGGGGCCCGCGGGGGCCTACAATGAGCAGTTCTTC | CASKDARGPAGAYNEQFF
TRBJ1-2 | TRBV5-1 | . | . | TGCGCCAGCAGCTCGTTCGCCGGGCGGGGCTACACCTTC | CASSSFAGRGYTF
TRBJ2-5 | TRBV12-3/TRBV12-4 | TRBD1 | . | TGTGCCAGCAGTTTTACAGGACAGGGGGCGACCACCCAGTACTTC | CASSFTGQGATTQYF
TRBJ2-3 | TRBV20-1 | TRBD2 | few | TGCAGTGCACGACTAGCGGGGGGGCCGGGCACAGATACGCAGTATTTT | CSARLAGGPGTDTQYF
TRBJ1-3 | TRBV12-3/TRBV12-4 | . | few | TGTGCCAGCAGGGAGCAGCGGCTCTCTGGAAACACCATATATTTT | CASREQRLSGNTIYF
TRBJ1-1 | TRBV12-3/TRBV12-4 | . | few | TGTGCCAGCAGATGGGCCTCTGAAGCTTTCTTT | CASRWASEAFF
TRBJ2-2 | TRBV3-1 | . | few | TGTGCCAGCAGCCTCCAGACAGTTAACACCGGGGAGCTGTTTTTT | CASSLQTVNTGELFF
TRBJ2-3 | TRBV12-3/TRBV12-4 | . | few | TGTGCCAGCACCCCGAATGCAGCAACAGATACGCAGTATTTT | CASTPNAATDTQYF
TRBJ2-5 | TRBV19 | . | . | TGTGCCAGTAGTCCAGCGGACAAAGAGACCCAGTACTTC | CASSPADKETQYF
TRBJ1-2 | TRBV20-1 | TRBD1 | few | TGCAGTGCCCTCGGACAGGGCGACTATGGCTACACCTTC | CSALGQGDYGYTF
TRBJ1-3 | TRBV9 | . | . | TGTGCCAGCAGCGTAGATCAGGGTGTCTTCGGAAACACCATATATTTT | CASSVDQGVFGNTIYF
TRBJ2-2 | TRBV2 | . | few | TGTGCCAGCAGTGTGGCGGAGAACACCGGGGAGCTGTTTTTT | CASSVAENTGELFF
TRBJ2-3 | TRBV30 | TRBD1 | few | TGTGCCTGGAGTGGAGCCGGGACAGGGGGAATAGATACGCAGTATTTT | CAWSGAGTGGIDTQYF